This T cell receptor (beta chain) was sequenced for a study of CD8 T cells in Susac syndrome. Whole-study results and caveats: The study acknowledged a relatively small number of individuals in its TCR sequencing and HLA analysis.

This clonotype was seen just once. Antigen: not known. TEMRA cells were enriched by FACS, and CD4+ and CD8+ T cells were negatively isolated. cDNA came from roughly 0.53 to 1 ug RNA primed by random hexamers. Multiplex immunoSEQ PCR targeted 54 Vbeta and 13 Jbeta TCR beta segments. A single record per CDR3 protein comes from TCRdb applying MiXCR to the immunoSEQ multiplex PCR reads. The data hold a few hundred thousand distinct CDR3 sequences, with around nine tenths observed a single time. V lost 6 bases and J lost 2; bases outside the gene matches: 10. The germline gives CDR1 DFQATT, CDR2 SNEGSKA (reference sequence). The CDR3 runs 16 residues.

The TCR comes from a human donor with multiple sclerosis. V and J are TRBV20-1 and TRBJ2-3; 11 bases agree with TRBD2. Sequenced input: CD8+ T cells from PBMCs. CDR3 loop: CSAVGLAVGITDTQYF. In DNA form, the CDR3 reads TGCAGTGCCGTGGGACTAGCGGTCGGGATCACAGATACGCAGTATTTT.